What follows is one T cell receptor beta chain and its context. CDR1 is SGHRS, CDR2 YFSETQ, per germline. V was cut by 4 bases and J by 11 bases, with 18 bases left in between. This CDR3 has 13 amino acids. Using unique molecular identifiers, the investigators prepared the TCRbeta library. Each CDR3 protein is one row after TCRdb ran MiXCR on the PCR reads. The repertoire holds about 900,000 distinct CDR3 sequences, with under 30% as singletons. The record originates from a study of T-cell reconstitution after alpha-beta-depleted transplantation in children. The rearrangement uses TRBV5-1 and TRBJ1-1; D perhaps matches TRBD1 (6 bases). This clonotype originated in a boy in the first two years of life who had a stem cell transplant for SCID, so the T cells may come from the graft donor. The source material was PBMCs, mostly from graft donor cells, sampled 360 days after TCRalphabeta/CD19-depleted stem cell transplant. CDR3 amino acids: CASSLTPGVGAFF. The CDR3, as DNA: TGCGCCAGCAGCCTAACGCCAGGGGTTGGGGCTTTCTTT.